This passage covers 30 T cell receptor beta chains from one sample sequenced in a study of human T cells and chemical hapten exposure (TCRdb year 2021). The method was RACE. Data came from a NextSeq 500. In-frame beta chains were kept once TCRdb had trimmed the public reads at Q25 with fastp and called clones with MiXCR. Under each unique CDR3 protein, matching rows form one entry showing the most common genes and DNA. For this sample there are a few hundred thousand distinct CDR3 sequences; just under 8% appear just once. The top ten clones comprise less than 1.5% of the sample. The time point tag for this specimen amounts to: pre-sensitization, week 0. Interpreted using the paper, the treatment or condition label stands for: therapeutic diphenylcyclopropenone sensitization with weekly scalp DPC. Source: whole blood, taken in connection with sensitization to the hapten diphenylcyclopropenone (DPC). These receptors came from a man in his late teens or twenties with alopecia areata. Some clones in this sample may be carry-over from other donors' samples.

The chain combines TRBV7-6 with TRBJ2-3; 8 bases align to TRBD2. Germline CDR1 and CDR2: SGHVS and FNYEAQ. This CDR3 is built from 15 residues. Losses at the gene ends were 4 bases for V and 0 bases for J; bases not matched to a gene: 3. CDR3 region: CASSSLAGSTDTQYF. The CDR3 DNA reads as TGTGCCAGCAGCTCCTTAGCGGGGAGCACAGATACGCAGTATTTT.

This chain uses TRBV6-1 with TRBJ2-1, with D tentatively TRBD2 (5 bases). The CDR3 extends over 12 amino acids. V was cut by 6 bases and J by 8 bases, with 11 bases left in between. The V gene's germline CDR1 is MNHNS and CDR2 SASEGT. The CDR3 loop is CASRARVDEQFF. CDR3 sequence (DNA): TGTGCCAGCAGGGCGAGGGTGGATGAGCAGTTCTTC.

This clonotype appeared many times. The CDR3 region is CASSSDSYQPQHF. The CDR3 DNA sequence: TGTGCCAGCAGCTCGGACAGCTATCAGCCCCAGCATTTT. V usage is TRBV7-2 and J usage is TRBJ1-5, with D perhaps TRBD1 (6 bases). The CDR3 totals 13 residues. Germline-derived CDR1 and CDR2 are SGHTA and FQGNSA. V lost 4 bases to trimming and J lost 5 bases, with 9 bases between them. The full variable domain, in which reference TRBV7-2 and TRBJ1-5 provide the parts outside the CDR3, is GAGVSQSPSNKVTEKGKDVELRCDPISGHTALYWYRQSLGQGLEFLIYFQGNSAPDKSGLPSDRFSAERTGGSVSTLTIQRTQQEDSAVYLCASSSDSYQPQHFGDGTRLSIL.

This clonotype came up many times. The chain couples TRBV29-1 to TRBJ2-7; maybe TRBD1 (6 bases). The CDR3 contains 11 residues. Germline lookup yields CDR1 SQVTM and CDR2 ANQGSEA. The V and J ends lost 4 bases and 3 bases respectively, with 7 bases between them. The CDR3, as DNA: TGCAGCGTTGGACAGGACTACGAGCAGTACTTC. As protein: CSVGQDYEQYF.

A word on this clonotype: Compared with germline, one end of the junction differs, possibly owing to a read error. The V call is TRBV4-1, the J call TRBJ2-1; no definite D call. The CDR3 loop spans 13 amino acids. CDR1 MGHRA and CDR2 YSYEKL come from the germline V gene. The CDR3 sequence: CASNQEVLNEQFF. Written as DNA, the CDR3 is TGCGCCAGCAACCAAGAGGTTTTGAATGAGCAGTTCTTC.

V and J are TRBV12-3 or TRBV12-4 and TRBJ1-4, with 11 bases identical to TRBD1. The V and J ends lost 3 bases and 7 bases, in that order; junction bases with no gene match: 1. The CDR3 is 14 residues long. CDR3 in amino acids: CASSFGQGAEKLFF. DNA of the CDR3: TGTGCCAGCAGTTTTGGACAGGGGGCTGAAAAACTGTTTTTT.

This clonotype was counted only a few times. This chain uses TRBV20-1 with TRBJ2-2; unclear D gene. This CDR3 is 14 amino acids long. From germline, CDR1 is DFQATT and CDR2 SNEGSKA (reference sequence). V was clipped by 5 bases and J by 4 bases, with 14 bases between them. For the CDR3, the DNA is TGCAGTGCTGTCCCCTTGTGGCTCACCGGGGAGCTGTTTTTT. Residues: CSAVPLWLTGELFF.

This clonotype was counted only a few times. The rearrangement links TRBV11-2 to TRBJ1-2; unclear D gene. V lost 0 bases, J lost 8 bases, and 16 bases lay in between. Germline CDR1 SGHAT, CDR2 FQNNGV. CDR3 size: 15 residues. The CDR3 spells CASSLDREWVEGYTF. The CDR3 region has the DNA TGTGCCAGCAGCTTAGATCGGGAGTGGGTTGAGGGCTACACCTTC.

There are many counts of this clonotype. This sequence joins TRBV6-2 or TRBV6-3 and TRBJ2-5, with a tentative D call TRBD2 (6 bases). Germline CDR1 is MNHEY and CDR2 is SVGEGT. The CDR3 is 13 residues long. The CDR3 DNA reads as TGTGCAACAGAAGGACTACCCCAAGAGACCCAGTACTTC. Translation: CATEGLPQETQYF.

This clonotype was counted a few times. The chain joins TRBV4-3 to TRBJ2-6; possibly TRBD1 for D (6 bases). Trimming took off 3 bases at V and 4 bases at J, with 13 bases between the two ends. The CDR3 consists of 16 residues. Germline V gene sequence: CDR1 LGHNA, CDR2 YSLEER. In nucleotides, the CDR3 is TGCGCCAGCAGCCATAGACAGGCTCTAGGGGCCAACGTCCTGACTTTC. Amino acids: CASSHRQALGANVLTF.

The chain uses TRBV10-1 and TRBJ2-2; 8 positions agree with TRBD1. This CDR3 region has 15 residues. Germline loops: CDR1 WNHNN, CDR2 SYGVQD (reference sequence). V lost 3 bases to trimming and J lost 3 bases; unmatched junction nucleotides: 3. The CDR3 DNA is TGCGCCAGCAGTGATTTGGACAGGGACACCGGGGAGCTGTTTTTT. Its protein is CASSDLDRDTGELFF.

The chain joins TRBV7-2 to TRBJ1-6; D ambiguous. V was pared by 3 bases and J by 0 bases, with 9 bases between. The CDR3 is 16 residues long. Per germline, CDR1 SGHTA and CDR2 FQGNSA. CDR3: CASSFDGDSYNSPLHF. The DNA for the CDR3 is TGTGCCAGCAGCTTCGACGGCGACTCCTATAATTCACCCCTCCACTTT.

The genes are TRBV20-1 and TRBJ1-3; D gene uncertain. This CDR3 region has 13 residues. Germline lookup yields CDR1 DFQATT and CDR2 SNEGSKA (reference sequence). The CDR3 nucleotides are TGCAGCACGAAGAGACCCTCTGGAAACACCATATATTTT. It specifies CSTKRPSGNTIYF.

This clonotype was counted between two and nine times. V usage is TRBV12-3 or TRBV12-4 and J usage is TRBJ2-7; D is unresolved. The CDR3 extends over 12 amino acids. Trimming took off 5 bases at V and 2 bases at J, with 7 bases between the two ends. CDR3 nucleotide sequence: TGTGCCAGCAGTCGGCAGACCTACGAGCAGTACTTC. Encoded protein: CASSRQTYEQYF.

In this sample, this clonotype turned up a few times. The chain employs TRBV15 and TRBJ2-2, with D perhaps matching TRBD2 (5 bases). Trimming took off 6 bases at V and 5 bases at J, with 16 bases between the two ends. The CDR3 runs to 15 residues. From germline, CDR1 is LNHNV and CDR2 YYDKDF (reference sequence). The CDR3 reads CATSVPGGQTGELFF. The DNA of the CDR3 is TGTGCCACCAGTGTACCAGGCGGGCAGACCGGGGAGCTGTTTTTT.

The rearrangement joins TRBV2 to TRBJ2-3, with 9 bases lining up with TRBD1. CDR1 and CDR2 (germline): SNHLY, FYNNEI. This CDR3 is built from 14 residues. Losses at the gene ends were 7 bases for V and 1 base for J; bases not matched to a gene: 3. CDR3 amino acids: CASMRTGGTDTQYF. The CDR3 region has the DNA TGTGCCAGCATGAGGACAGGGGGCACAGATACGCAGTATTTT.

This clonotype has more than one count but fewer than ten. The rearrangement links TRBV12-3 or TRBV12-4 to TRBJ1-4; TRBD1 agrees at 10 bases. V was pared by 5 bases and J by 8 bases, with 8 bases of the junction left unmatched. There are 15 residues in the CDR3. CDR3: CASSPRQGAREKLFF. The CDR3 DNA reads TGTGCCAGCAGTCCCAGACAGGGGGCGCGGGAAAAACTGTTTTTT.

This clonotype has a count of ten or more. CDR3 sequence reads: CASSKGGDAGNQPQHF. The DNA of the CDR3 is TGTGCCAGCAGCAAAGGCGGGGACGCGGGCAATCAGCCCCAGCATTTT. The V gene is TRBV21-1, the J gene TRBJ1-5; no DNA check was done on the table's D call, TRBD1. TRBV21-1 is assigned pseudogene status. CDR3 length equals 16 residues.

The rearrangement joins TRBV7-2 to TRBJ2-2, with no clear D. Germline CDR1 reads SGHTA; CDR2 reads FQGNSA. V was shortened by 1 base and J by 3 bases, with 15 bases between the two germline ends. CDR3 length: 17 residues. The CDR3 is CASSLEKSWIDTGELFF. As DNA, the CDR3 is TGTGCCAGCAGCTTAGAAAAGTCCTGGATCGACACCGGGGAGCTGTTTTTT.

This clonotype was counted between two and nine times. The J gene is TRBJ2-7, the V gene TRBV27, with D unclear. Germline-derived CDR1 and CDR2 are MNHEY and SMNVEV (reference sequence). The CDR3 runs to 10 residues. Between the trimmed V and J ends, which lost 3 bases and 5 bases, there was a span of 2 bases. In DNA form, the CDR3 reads TGTGCCAGCAGTTTCCACGAGCAGTACTTC. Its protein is CASSFHEQYF.

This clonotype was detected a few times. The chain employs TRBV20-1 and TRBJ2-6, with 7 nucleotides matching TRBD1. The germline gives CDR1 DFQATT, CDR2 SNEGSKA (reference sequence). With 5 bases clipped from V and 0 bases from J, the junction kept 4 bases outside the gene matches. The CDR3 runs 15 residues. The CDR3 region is CSAQQGSSGANVLTF. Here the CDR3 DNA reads TGCAGTGCTCAACAGGGGAGCTCTGGGGCCAACGTCCTGACTTTC.

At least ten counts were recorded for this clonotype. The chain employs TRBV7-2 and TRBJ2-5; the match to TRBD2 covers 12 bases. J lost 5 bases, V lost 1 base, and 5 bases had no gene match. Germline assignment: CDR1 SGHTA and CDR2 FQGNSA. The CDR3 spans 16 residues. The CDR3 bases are TGTGCCAGCAGCTTAGTACTAGCGGGGGGTTTGGAGACCCAGTACTTC. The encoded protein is CASSLVLAGGLETQYF.

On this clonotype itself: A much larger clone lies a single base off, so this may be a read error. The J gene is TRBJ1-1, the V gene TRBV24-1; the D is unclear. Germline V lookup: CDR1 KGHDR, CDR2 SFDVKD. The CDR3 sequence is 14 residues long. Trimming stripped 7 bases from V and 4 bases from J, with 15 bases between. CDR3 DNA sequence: TGTGCCACCAGATCTACCCAAAGGGTCACTGAAGCTTTCTTT. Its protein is CATRSTQRVTEAFF.

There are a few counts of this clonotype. CDR3 region: CASSWTANSPLHF. DNA of the CDR3: TGTGCCAGCAGTTGGACAGCTAATTCACCCCTCCACTTT. This chain uses TRBV6-2 or TRBV6-3 with TRBJ1-6; perhaps TRBD1 as D (6 bases). This CDR3 is built from 13 residues. Germline CDR1 MNHEY, CDR2 SVGEGT. Trimming removed 4 bases at V and 6 bases at J, with 7 bases between.

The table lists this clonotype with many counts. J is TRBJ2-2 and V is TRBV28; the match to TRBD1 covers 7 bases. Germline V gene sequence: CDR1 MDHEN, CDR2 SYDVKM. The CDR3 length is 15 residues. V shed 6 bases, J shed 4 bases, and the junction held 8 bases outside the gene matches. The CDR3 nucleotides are TGTGCCAGCAGCCAGACAGGGAGTTCCACCGGGGAGCTGTTTTTT. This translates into CASSQTGSSTGELFF.

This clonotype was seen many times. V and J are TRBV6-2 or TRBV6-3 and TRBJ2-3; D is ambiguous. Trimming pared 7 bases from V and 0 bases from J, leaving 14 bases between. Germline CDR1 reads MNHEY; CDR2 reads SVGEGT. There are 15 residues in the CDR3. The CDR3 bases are TGTGCCAGCACCTACTCCCAAGCTAGCACAGATACGCAGTATTTT. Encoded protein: CASTYSQASTDTQYF.

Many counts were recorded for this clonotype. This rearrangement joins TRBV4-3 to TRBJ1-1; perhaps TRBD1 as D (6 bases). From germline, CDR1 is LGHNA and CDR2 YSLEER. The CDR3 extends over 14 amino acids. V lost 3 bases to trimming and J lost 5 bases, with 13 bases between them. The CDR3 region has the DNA TGCGCCAGCAGCCACGATAGGGGGGGGACTGAAGCTTTCTTT. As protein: CASSHDRGGTEAFF.

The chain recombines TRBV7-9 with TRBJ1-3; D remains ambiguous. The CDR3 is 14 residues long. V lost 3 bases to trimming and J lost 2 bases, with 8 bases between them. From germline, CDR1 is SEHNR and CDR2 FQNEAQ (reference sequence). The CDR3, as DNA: TGTGCCAGCAGCTTCCCAGGAGCTGGAAACACCATATATTTT. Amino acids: CASSFPGAGNTIYF.

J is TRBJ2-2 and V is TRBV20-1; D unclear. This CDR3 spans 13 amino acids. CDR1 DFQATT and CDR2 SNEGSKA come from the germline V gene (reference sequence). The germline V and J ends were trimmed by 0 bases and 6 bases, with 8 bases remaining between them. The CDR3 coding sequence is TGCAGTGCTAGAGATCTATCCGCCGGGGAGCTGTTTTTT. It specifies CSARDLSAGELFF.

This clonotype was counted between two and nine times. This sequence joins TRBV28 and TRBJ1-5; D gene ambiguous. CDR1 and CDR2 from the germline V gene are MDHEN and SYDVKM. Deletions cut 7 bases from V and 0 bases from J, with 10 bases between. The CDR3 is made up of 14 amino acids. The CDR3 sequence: CASKVTYSNQPQHF. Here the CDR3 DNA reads TGTGCCAGCAAAGTAACGTATAGCAATCAGCCCCAGCATTTT.